This TCR beta chain was observed in a study of blood T cell repertoires in COVID-19. About the study: The samples span acute and convalescent COVID-19 from the United States, Italy and Spain. Sample material is recorded as cDNA or gDNA derived from T cells, B-cell-depleted T cells, or PBMCs.

The germline V and J ends were trimmed by 1 base and 3 bases, with 6 bases remaining between them. The CDR3 is 13 amino acids. Germline V gives CDR1 SGHTA, CDR2 FQGTGA. Study processing details: Estimation of nucleated cell counts relied on the amplification of reference gene primers. Assay: immunoSEQ multiplex PCR; the TCRdb copy retains only in-frame clones and omits some. The V and J calls and clone size are taken from that table; D and trimming were inferred from the DNA. The sample yields about 160,000 clones, around 85% seen once. The source is a man between 60 and 75 years old with active or convalescent COVID-19. The V call is TRBV7-3, the J call TRBJ1-2; D remains unclear. The sample comprised peripheral blood. CDR3 nucleotide sequence: TGTGCCAGCAGCTTAAACTCGGACTATGGCTACACCTTC. Its protein is CASSLNSDYGYTF.